These 30 T cell receptor beta chains originate from one sample sequenced in a study of breast tumors, draining lymph nodes, adjacent tissues. TCRdb itself ran the multiplex PCR reads through MiXCR, one entry per CDR3 protein. This sample has 130,000 or so distinct CDR3 sequences; less than 25% occur once, and the top ten carry 2.2%. The lymph nodes were axillary draining lymph nodes from breast cancer patients. Sequencing input: axillary lymph node tissue. These receptors all come from a female donor with breast cancer. Some clones in this sample may be carry-over from other donors' samples.

This clonotype was picked up many times. The chain's CDR3 is CATSEWGQGAGDTQYF. The DNA for the CDR3 is TGTGCCACCAGTGAATGGGGACAGGGGGCCGGAGATACGCAGTATTTT. This chain joins TRBV24-1 and TRBJ2-3, with 12 bases lining up with TRBD1. Germline V gene data show CDR1 as KGHDR and CDR2 as SFDVKD. V lost 4 bases to trimming and J lost 5 bases; unmatched junction nucleotides: 6. CDR3 length: 16 amino acids.

This clonotype was counted at least ten times. The genes are TRBV7-2 and TRBJ2-7; TRBD2 matches at 15 bases. CDR3 length: 19 amino acids. With V trimmed by 3 bases and J by 2 bases, 11 bases remained unmatched. Germline V gene sequence: CDR1 SGHTA, CDR2 FQGNSA. The CDR3 DNA is TGTGCCAGCAGCTTTCGGTCGGGACTAGCGGGAGGCCTAACCTACGAGCAGTACTTC. It codes for CASSFRSGLAGGLTYEQYF.

This clonotype was seen at least ten times. The chain carries TRBV6-5 and TRBJ2-7, with a tentative D call TRBD2 (5 bases). Germline CDR1 and CDR2: MNHEY and SVGAGI. The CDR3 covers 17 residues. With 0 bases removed from V and 2 bases from J, the gap between germline ends came to 17 bases. In nucleotides, the CDR3 is TGTGCCAGCAGTTACTCGATTTCTAGCCGTCGTACCTACGAGCAGTACTTC. Translation gives CASSYSISSRRTYEQYF.

This clonotype occurred many times. The V gene is TRBV9, the J gene TRBJ2-7; TRBD1 aligns across 11 bases. Germline CDR1 reads SGDLS; CDR2 reads YYNGEE. The V and J ends lost 3 bases and 3 bases, in that order; junction bases with no gene match: 5. CDR3 length: 15 residues. The CDR3 here is CASSAGTGGYYEQYF. In DNA, the CDR3 is TGTGCCAGCAGCGCAGGGACAGGGGGTTACTACGAGCAGTACTTC.

The V and J genes are TRBV7-3 and TRBJ1-1; D not resolved. V lost 2 bases and J 0 bases, leaving 13 bases between the germline ends. The germline gives CDR1 SGHTA, CDR2 FQGTGA. The CDR3 totals 16 residues. CDR3 in DNA: TGTGCCAGCAGCTTAGAGCCCCGGAGCATGAACACTGAAGCTTTCTTT. Protein product: CASSLEPRSMNTEAFF.

Ten or more counts support this clonotype. The CDR3 DNA is TGTGCCAGCAGCCAAGTAGCGGGGACGACCACAGATACGCAGTATTTT. It translates to CASSQVAGTTTDTQYF. The rearrangement joins TRBV3-1 to TRBJ2-3, with 8 bases matching TRBD2. J lost 2 bases, V lost 1 base, and 5 bases had no gene match. CDR3 length equals 16 residues. Germline V CDR1 and CDR2: LGHDT, YNNKEL (reference sequence).

The sample holds many counts of this clonotype. V gene TRBV12-3 or TRBV12-4 combines with J gene TRBJ1-5; D remains ambiguous. V was trimmed by 6 bases and J by 0 bases, leaving 15 bases between them. CDR3 length: 16 amino acids. CDR3 amino acids: CASSQSPGVSNQPQHF. CDR3 nucleotide sequence: TGTGCCAGCAGCCAATCACCCGGGGTTAGCAATCAGCCCCAGCATTTT.

The chain is built from TRBV5-1 and TRBJ2-5, with a possible D match to TRBD2 (7 bases). Trimming left V 4 bases short and J 4 bases short, with 14 bases between. The CDR3 runs to 14 residues. Per the germline V gene, CDR1 is SGHRS and CDR2 is YFSETQ. The DNA for the CDR3 is TGCGCCAGCAGCACCCGGGGGGCCGGAGAGACCCAGTACTTC. It specifies CASSTRGAGETQYF. Variable domain in full (rest from reference TRBV5-1 and TRBJ2-5): KAGVTQTPRYLIKTRGQQVTLSCSPISGHRSVSWYQQTPGQGLQFLFEYFSETQRNKGNFPGRFSGRQFSNSRSEMNVSTLELGDSALYLCASSTRGAGETQYFGPGTRLLVL.

As for this clonotype: A read error may explain this, as a much larger clone is one base away. The chain joins TRBV28 to TRBJ1-5; D remains unclear. Germline loops: CDR1 MDHEN, CDR2 SYDVKM. This CDR3 is built from 14 residues. V lost 4 bases and J lost 3, with 10 bases in between. Here the CDR3 reads CASSSFSPNQPQHF. Written as DNA, the CDR3 is TGTGCCAGCAGTTCTTTCAGCCCCAATCAGCCCCAGCATTTT.

This clonotype was observed many times. V gene TRBV11-2 combines with J gene TRBJ2-2; TRBD2 aligns across 8 bases. V trimming: 3 bases; J trimming: 8 bases; junction bases outside the gene matches: 5. Germline values: CDR1 SGHAT, CDR2 FQNNGV. The CDR3 totals 14 residues. CDR3 residues: CASSFRAGVGELFF. The CDR3 coding sequence is TGTGCCAGCAGCTTCAGAGCGGGAGTGGGGGAGCTGTTTTTT.

A note on this clonotype: Just one base apart from a much larger clone, this may be a read error. Given the absence of the conserved phenylalanine or tryptophan at the CDR3 end, a read error is likely. The chain recombines TRBV6-6 with TRBJ1-5; possibly TRBD1 for D (6 bases). Germline V gene sequence: CDR1 MNHNY, CDR2 SVGAGI (reference sequence). There are 15 residues in the CDR3. The ends were cut back, 0 bases at V and 5 bases at J, with 11 bases in the middle. The CDR3 DNA sequence: TGTGCCAGCAGTTACTCGATGGGGGCTTATCAGCCCCAGCATGTT. This codes for CASSYSMGAYQPQHV.

The chain has TRBV7-3 and TRBJ1-1; TRBD1 is a possible D gene (5 bases). Between the trimmed V and J ends, which lost 5 bases and 4 bases, there was a span of 11 bases. The V gene's germline CDR1 is SGHTA and CDR2 FQGTGA. The CDR3 is 13 amino acids. CDR3 in amino acids: CASSPRGATEAFF. DNA for the CDR3: TGTGCCAGCAGCCCGCGCGGGGCCACTGAAGCTTTCTTT.

This clonotype was counted at least ten times. The V and J genes are TRBV20-1 and TRBJ2-5, with D unclear. CDR1 is DFQATT and CDR2 is SNEGSKA in the germline V gene (reference sequence). Trimming took 6 bases from V and 9 from J, leaving 11 bases between them. This CDR3 spans 10 amino acids. CDR3 amino acids: CSAPSAAQYF. The CDR3 DNA sequence: TGCAGTGCACCTTCGGCGGCCCAGTACTTC.

CDR3 bases: TGTGCCAGCACCCCCGAGGTTTCCTCGAGATACGAGCAGTACTTC. Protein sequence: CASTPEVSSRYEQYF. The genes are TRBV28 and TRBJ2-7; D uncertain. V dropped 7 bases and J dropped 4 bases, with 20 bases sitting between them. The CDR3 runs to 15 residues. The V gene's germline CDR1 is MDHEN and CDR2 SYDVKM.

With regard to this clonotype: An end of the junction differs from the germline gene, which may be a read error. The gene calls are TRBV7-2 and TRBJ1-2, with D possibly TRBD1 on 5 matching bases. The V gene's germline CDR1 is SGHTA and CDR2 FQGNSA. The CDR3 runs 16 residues. CDR3 sequence (DNA): TGTGCCAGCAGCATAGATCCGGGGGTAGCTAACTATGGCCACACCTTC. It translates to CASSIDPGVANYGHTF.

A few counts support this clonotype. One base away lies a much larger clone, so this may be a sequencing read error. Since no conserved phenylalanine or tryptophan closes the CDR3, a read error is the likely cause. The genes are TRBV20-1 and TRBJ2-3; no definite D call. Germline V gene lookup returns CDR1 DFQATT and CDR2 SNEGSKA (reference sequence). This CDR3 contains 15 residues. V lost 0 bases and J lost 1, with 11 bases in between. The CDR3 DNA follows: TGCAGTGCTAGAGATCTCACAGTCGGCACAGATACGCAGTATCTT. Protein: CSARDLTVGTDTQYL.

This clonotype was counted many times. The chain employs TRBV15 and TRBJ2-2, with a weak D call TRBD1 (5 bases). Germline CDR1 and CDR2: LNHNV and YYDKDF (reference sequence). V was clipped by 2 bases and J by 0 bases, with 10 bases between them. The CDR3 runs 16 residues. The CDR3 sequence is CATSRSRDPNTGELFF. The CDR3 nucleotides are TGTGCCACCAGCAGAAGCAGGGATCCGAACACCGGGGAGCTGTTTTTT.

This clonotype came up many times. The chain uses TRBV7-3 and TRBJ2-1; TRBD1 matches at 8 bases. Germline CDR1 and CDR2: SGHTA and FQGTGA. V was clipped by 5 bases and J by 1 base; unmatched bases: 4. The CDR3 sequence is 15 residues long. The DNA for the CDR3 is TGTGCCAGCAGCGTCCAGGGGGCGTCCTACAATGAGCAGTTCTTC. As protein: CASSVQGASYNEQFF. The variable domain in full, with the rest retrieved from reference TRBV7-3 and TRBJ2-1, is GAGVSQTPSNKVTEKGKYVELRCDPISGHTALYWYRQSLGQGPEFLIYFQGTGAADDSGLPNDRFFAVRPEGSVSTLKIQRTERGDSAVYLCASSVQGASYNEQFFGPGTRLTVL.

This clonotype was seen ten or more times. V gene TRBV5-1 combines with J gene TRBJ2-1; 11 bases map to TRBD2. The CDR3 is 17 residues long. V lost 4 bases to trimming and J lost 6 bases; unmatched junction nucleotides: 12. Germline V gene data show CDR1 as SGHRS and CDR2 as YFSETQ. CDR3: CASSLAPLAGGSNEQFF. The CDR3 nucleotides read TGCGCCAGCAGCCTAGCCCCCCTAGCGGGAGGAAGCAATGAGCAGTTCTTC.

Many counts were recorded for this clonotype. V usage is TRBV12-5 and J usage is TRBJ2-7, with D perhaps matching TRBD1 or TRBD2 (5 bases each). Germline CDR1 reads LGHNT; CDR2 reads FRNRAP. This CDR3 contains 14 residues. With 7 bases removed from V and 6 bases from J, the gap between germline ends came to 19 bases. In nucleotides, the CDR3 is TGTGCTAGTGCCCCTGGGATAGGGGACGGCGAGCAGTACTTC. Encoded protein: CASAPGIGDGEQYF.

About this clonotype itself: A clone one base away is much larger, so this may be a read error. The J gene is TRBJ2-1, the V gene TRBV5-1; D is perhaps TRBD1 (9 bases). V lost 4 bases, J lost 15 bases, and 32 bases lay in between. Germline loops: CDR1 SGHRS, CDR2 YFSETQ. This CDR3 contains 17 residues. This chain's CDR3 is CASSLGQGSGRSPRRFF. The DNA of the CDR3 is TGCGCCAGCAGCCTGGGACAGGGAAGCGGGAGATCGCCGCGGCGGTTCTTC.

In this sample, this clonotype turned up many times. The rearrangement joins TRBV4-1 to TRBJ2-1; 7 nucleotides match TRBD1. V shed 3 bases and J 6 bases; nucleotides not matched to a gene: 5. This CDR3 spans 14 amino acids. Germline lookup yields CDR1 MGHRA and CDR2 YSYEKL. The CDR3 region is CASSHLTGTNEQFF. CDR3 coding DNA: TGCGCCAGCAGCCACCTGACAGGGACCAATGAGCAGTTCTTC.

This chain connects TRBV30 to TRBJ1-2; D uncertain. The V end was cut by 4 bases, the J end by 4 bases, with 16 bases between. Germline CDR1 is GTSNPN and CDR2 is SVGIG (reference sequence). The CDR3 runs 14 residues. CDR3 sequence (DNA): TGTGCCTGGATATCCGGTTTACGCGGCTATGGCTACACCTTC. This gives the protein CAWISGLRGYGYTF.

Comment on this clonotype: A much larger clone is a single base away; this may be a read error. The chain joins TRBV7-8 to TRBJ1-2, with D perhaps matching TRBD1 (6 bases). The CDR3 contains 14 residues. Germline CDR1 is SGHVS and CDR2 is FQNEAQ. CDR3 nucleotide sequence: TGTGCCAGCAGCTTAGGGCGAGGGGGACATGGCCACACCTTC. The encoded protein is CASSLGRGGHGHTF.

This clonotype was seen repeatedly, ten times or more. The chain uses TRBV4-1 and TRBJ2-7; the match to TRBD2 covers 12 bases. V trimming: 1 base; J trimming: 3 bases; junction bases outside the gene matches: 1. CDR1 MGHRA and CDR2 YSYEKL come from the germline V gene. The CDR3 extends over 15 amino acids. The CDR3 DNA sequence: TGCGCCAGCAGCCAAGGACTAGCGGGAGTCTACGAGCAGTACTTC. Translating gives CASSQGLAGVYEQYF.

The chain recombines TRBV6-1 with TRBJ2-7, with TRBD1 matching 7 bases. Germline lookup yields CDR1 MNHNS and CDR2 SASEGT. CDR3 length: 17 amino acids. Trimming at V came to 8 bases and at J to 0 bases, leaving 16 bases not matched to a gene. DNA for the CDR3: TGTGCCAGCCGAAAGATCCCGGGACAGTTAAACTCCTACGAGCAGTACTTC. Its translation is CASRKIPGQLNSYEQYF.

The V call is TRBV18, the J call TRBJ1-1; D might be TRBD1 (6 bases). The germline V and J ends were trimmed by 7 bases and 1 base, with 13 bases remaining between them. Germline V CDR1 and CDR2: KGHSH, LQKENI. The CDR3 has 14 amino acids. For the CDR3, the DNA is TGTGCCAGCTATTGGGGGGGGCAGAACACTGAAGCTTTCTTT. It translates to CASYWGGQNTEAFF.

This clonotype was found many times. The chain has TRBV20-1 and TRBJ2-2; 10 positions match TRBD1. This CDR3 region has 15 residues. CDR1 and CDR2 (germline): DFQATT, SNEGSKA (reference sequence). Germline trimming cut 3 bases from V and 5 bases from J; bases unmatched to any gene: 6. CDR3 sequence: CSASRQGANTGELFF. The CDR3 DNA is TGCAGTGCTAGTCGACAGGGGGCAAATACCGGGGAGCTGTTTTTT.

The chain joins TRBV3-1 to TRBJ1-5; D not certain. V lost 1 base, J lost 4 bases, and 8 bases lay in between. Germline V gives CDR1 LGHDT, CDR2 YNNKEL (reference sequence). The CDR3 has 14 amino acids. CDR3 DNA sequence: TGTGCCAGCAGCCAAGGGGTTGGGAATCAGCCCCAGCATTTT. Translating it yields CASSQGVGNQPQHF.

This clonotype was recorded many times. J is TRBJ2-7 and V is TRBV30, with 9 positions matching TRBD1. Unmatched junction bases numbered 7, after V lost 2 bases and J lost 2 bases. This CDR3 contains 15 residues. Per the germline V gene, CDR1 is GTSNPN and CDR2 is SVGIG (reference sequence). CDR3 in DNA: TGTGCCTGGAGTCCGCCGGGACAGGGAGCCTACGAGCAGTACTTC. Protein: CAWSPPGQGAYEQYF.